The 20 T cell receptor beta chains listed next were all sequenced from one sample in a study of blood T cell repertoires in COVID-19. TCRdb's copy holds only in-frame clones and misses some; the assay was immunoSEQ multiplex PCR. The repertoire includes some 80,000 clones, 82% of them detected once, and about 6.9% sits in the top ten. Material: peripheral blood. The receptors derive from a human donor in a cohort sampled during active COVID-19.

The V call is TRBV29-1, the J call TRBJ1-1; tentative D call: TRBD1 (5 bases). Germline loops: CDR1 SQVTM, CDR2 ANQGSEA. Trimming removed 7 bases at V and 7 bases at J, with 16 bases between. This CDR3 region has 12 residues. CDR3 sequence reads: CSAVRAHVEAFF. The CDR3 nucleotides read TGCAGCGCCGTCAGGGCACACGTTGAAGCTTTCTTT.

The rearrangement uses TRBV5-1 and TRBJ1-1; D is ambiguous. Germline CDR1 and CDR2: SGHRS and YFSETQ. CDR3 length equals 15 residues. Trimming took off 3 bases at V and 4 bases at J, with 16 bases between the two ends. The CDR3 loop is CASSWRVGSVTEAFF. CDR3 DNA sequence: TGCGCCAGCAGCTGGCGGGTTGGGTCGGTCACTGAAGCTTTCTTT. Using reference TRBV5-1 and TRBJ1-1 for the parts outside the CDR3, the full variable domain is KAGVTQTPRYLIKTRGQQVTLSCSPISGHRSVSWYQQTPGQGLQFLFEYFSETQRNKGNFPGRFSGRQFSNSRSEMNVSTLELGDSALYLCASSWRVGSVTEAFFGQGTRLTVV.

There are a few counts of this clone. This chain uses TRBV24-1 with TRBJ2-2; TRBD2 is a possible D gene (6 bases). The CDR3 loop spans 17 amino acids. Germline-derived CDR1 and CDR2 are KGHDR and SFDVKD. The V end was cut by 6 bases, the J end by 1 base, with 17 bases between. CDR3 sequence (DNA): TGTGCCACCAGTTCCCCACCGGGACTCCAGAACACCGGGGAGCTGTTTTTT. Amino acids: CATSSPPGLQNTGELFF.

The rearrangement links TRBV4-1 to TRBJ1-3; possible D gene TRBD1, 5 bases. This CDR3 has 16 residues. Trimming shortened V by 0 bases and J by 2 bases, and 11 bases separated the two germline ends. Germline CDR1 MGHRA, CDR2 YSYEKL. CDR3 in amino acids: CASSQDWRGTGNTIYF. The CDR3 bases are TGCGCCAGCAGCCAAGATTGGCGGGGGACTGGAAACACCATATATTTT.

This clone was counted between two and nine times. This chain connects TRBV3-1 (or the pseudogene TRBV3-2) to TRBJ2-7, with 7 bases fitting TRBD1. The CDR3 consists of 14 residues. Germline values: CDR1 LGHDT, CDR2 YNNKEL (reference sequence). After removal of 1 base from V and 1 base from J, the junction contained 1 base not matched to a gene. This CDR3 reads CASSQAGGSYEQYF. The CDR3 coding sequence is TGTGCCAGCAGCCAAGCAGGGGGATCCTACGAGCAGTACTTC.

DNA for the CDR3: TGTGCCAGCATCGGGGGGGGGCGCGTTAGTGGCTACACCTTC. Translation: CASIGGGRVSGYTF. This rearrangement joins TRBV6-5 to TRBJ1-2; D is perhaps TRBD1 (6 bases). The V end lost 7 bases, the J end lost 7 bases, and 19 bases lay between the germline ends. Germline V lookup: CDR1 MNHEY, CDR2 SVGAGI. This CDR3 contains 14 residues.

The J gene is TRBJ2-3, the V gene TRBV6-5, with a possible D match to TRBD2 (6 bases). The CDR3 extends over 14 amino acids. Germline V gene data show CDR1 as MNHEY and CDR2 as SVGAGI. The ends were cut back, 6 bases at V and 0 bases at J, with 10 bases in the middle. DNA for the CDR3: TGTGCCAGCAGGGAGGGGCCTAGCACAGATACGCAGTATTTT. This encodes CASREGPSTDTQYF.

This chain connects TRBV5-1 to TRBJ1-2; TRBD1 matches 8 bases. CDR3 size: 14 residues. The germline V gene encodes CDR1 SGHRS and CDR2 YFSETQ. V shed 1 base, J shed 6 bases, and the junction held 5 bases outside the gene matches. In DNA, the CDR3 is TGCGCCAGCAGCTTGCAGGGGGCGAATGATGGCTACACCTTC. Translation: CASSLQGANDGYTF. Together with reference TRBV5-1 and TRBJ1-2, the CDR3 gives the full variable domain: KAGVTQTPRYLIKTRGQQVTLSCSPISGHRSVSWYQQTPGQGLQFLFEYFSETQRNKGNFPGRFSGRQFSNSRSEMNVSTLELGDSALYLCASSLQGANDGYTFGSGTRLTVV.

The chain carries TRBV18 and TRBJ1-5; TRBD1 matches at 8 bases. There are 15 residues in the CDR3. Trimming cost V 2 bases and J 4 bases; bases outside gene matches: 4. Germline V lookup: CDR1 KGHSH, CDR2 LQKENI. CDR3 in DNA: TGTGCCAGCTCACCAAGGACAGGGAAGAATCAGCCCCAGCATTTT. Encoded protein: CASSPRTGKNQPQHF.

The CDR3 loop is CASSSAPLGGTGPTNYGYTF. In DNA form, the CDR3 reads TGTGCCAGCAGCTCAGCGCCCCTGGGGGGGACAGGTCCGACTAACTATGGCTACACCTTC. The rearrangement joins TRBV9 to TRBJ1-2; 8 bases are shared with TRBD1. CDR1 and CDR2 (germline): SGDLS, YYNGEE. V gave up 4 bases and J gave up 0 bases; unmatched junction bases: 20. CDR3 length: 20 amino acids.

This clone was detected only a few times. V gene TRBV5-4 combines with J gene TRBJ1-5; possible D gene TRBD1, 6 bases. CDR1 and CDR2 from the germline V gene are SGHNT and YYREEE (reference sequence). This CDR3 spans 14 amino acids. V lost 2 bases and J 4 bases, leaving 10 bases between the germline ends. In DNA form, the CDR3 reads TGTGCCAGCAGCTTTGGCCAGGGGAATCAGCCCCAGCATTTT. It yields the protein CASSFGQGNQPQHF. Together with reference TRBV5-4 and TRBJ1-5, the CDR3 gives the full variable domain: ETGVTQSPTHLIKTRGQQVTLRCSSQSGHNTVSWYQQALGQGPQFIFQYYREEENGRGNFPPRFSGLQFPNYSSELNVNALELDDSALYLCASSFGQGNQPQHFGDGTRLSIL.

The rearrangement joins TRBV7-3 to TRBJ2-7, with D perhaps TRBD1 (6 bases). The CDR3 sequence is 14 residues long. CDR1 is SGHTA and CDR2 is FQGTGA in the germline V gene. Trimming took off 4 bases at V and 2 bases at J, with 12 bases between the two ends. The CDR3, as DNA: TGTGCCAGCAGCTCCGGGACATCTGCCTACGAGCAGTACTTC. It is translated as CASSSGTSAYEQYF. Combining the CDR3 with reference TRBV7-3 and TRBJ2-7 gives the whole variable domain GAGVSQTPSNKVTEKGKYVELRCDPISGHTALYWYRQSLGQGPEFLIYFQGTGAADDSGLPNDRFFAVRPEGSVSTLKIQRTERGDSAVYLCASSSGTSAYEQYFGPGTRLTVT.

This chain uses TRBV25-1 with TRBJ1-3, with 7 positions matching TRBD1. CDR3 length: 17 residues. V was clipped by 3 bases and J by 3 bases; unmatched bases: 11. The germline V gene encodes CDR1 MGHDK and CDR2 SYGVNS. CDR3 sequence reads: CASSETREGADGNTIYF. Written as DNA, the CDR3 is TGTGCCAGCAGTGAGACGCGAGAGGGGGCGGATGGAAACACCATATATTTT.

V usage is TRBV18 and J usage is TRBJ1-1; no clear D. The CDR3 extends over 14 amino acids. The V end was cut by 3 bases, the J end by 1 base, with 9 bases between. Per germline, CDR1 KGHSH and CDR2 LQKENI. The CDR3 DNA sequence: TGTGCCAGCTCACCTACAGAAACGAACACTGAAGCTTTCTTT. Amino acids: CASSPTETNTEAFF.

The V and J genes are TRBV7-2 and TRBJ2-1; TRBD2 matches at 9 bases. Germline V gene data show CDR1 as SGHTA and CDR2 as FQGNSA. This CDR3 spans 17 amino acids. Trimming at V came to 2 bases and at J to 7 bases, leaving 12 bases not matched to a gene. CDR3 sequence: CASSLSGSLAGLNEQFF. The CDR3 region has the DNA TGTGCCAGCAGCTTATCCGGCAGTCTAGCGGGGTTAAATGAGCAGTTCTTC.

The chain uses TRBV5-6 and TRBJ1-1; D is perhaps TRBD1 (6 bases). In germline, CDR1 is SGHDT, CDR2 YYEEEE. This CDR3 has 18 amino acids. V was shortened by 0 bases and J by 0 bases, with 18 bases between the two germline ends. This chain's CDR3 is CASSLVGAAPTMNTEAFF. The CDR3 bases are TGTGCCAGCAGCTTGGTGGGGGCGGCACCCACTATGAACACTGAAGCTTTCTTT.

The chain uses TRBV11-1 and TRBJ2-7, with a tentative D call TRBD1 (5 bases). Germline V CDR1 and CDR2: SGHAT, FQDESV (reference sequence). The CDR3 sequence is 13 residues long. V lost 7 bases to trimming and J lost 3 bases, with 13 bases between them. The CDR3 region is CASKLNQGYEQYF. For the CDR3, the DNA is TGTGCCAGCAAACTGAATCAGGGCTACGAGCAGTACTTC. The full variable domain, rest sourced from reference TRBV11-1 and TRBJ2-7, is EAEVAQSPRYKITEKSQAVAFWCDPISGHATLYWYRQILGQGPELLVQFQDESVVDDSQLPKDRFSAERLKGVDSTLKIQPAELGDSAMYLCASKLNQGYEQYFGPGTRLTVT.

This clone was seen more than once but under ten times. Here the CDR3 reads CASSDGQPQHF. Here the CDR3 DNA reads TGCGCCAGCAGTGACGGTCAGCCCCAGCATTTT. V usage is TRBV10-1 and J usage is TRBJ1-5; D remains unclear. The germline gives CDR1 WNHNN, CDR2 SYGVQD (reference sequence). The germline V and J ends were trimmed by 3 bases and 6 bases, with 3 bases remaining between them. The CDR3 extends over 11 amino acids.

The genes are TRBV27 and TRBJ1-4, with TRBD1 as a possible D gene (6 bases). CDR3 size: 13 residues. Per germline, CDR1 MNHEY and CDR2 SMNVEV (reference sequence). The V end was cut by 8 bases, the J end by 13 bases, with 20 bases between. The CDR3 sequence is CASRRPGTNILFF. The CDR3 bases are TGTGCCAGCCGGCGTCCCGGGACAAATATACTGTTTTTT.

V gene TRBV12-5 combines with J gene TRBJ2-7; D not certain. The CDR3 is 15 residues long. CDR1 is LGHNT and CDR2 is FRNRAP in the germline V gene. Trimming stripped 3 bases from V and 2 bases from J, with 14 bases between. The CDR3 is CASGFVSQFTYEQYF. Written as DNA, the CDR3 is TGTGCTAGTGGTTTCGTATCACAGTTCACCTACGAGCAGTACTTC.